Sequencing of this TCR beta chain was carried out in a study of beta chain features in type 1 diabetes. Study-wide points: The study found moderately but significantly shorter TCRB CDR3s in all four CD4+ subsets of Type 1 diabetes patients. In type 1 diabetes patients, VDJ junctions had fewer insertions; deletions at these junctions were more frequent. For patients and controls alike, PCR might favor shorter templates to the same degree.

Germline-derived CDR1 and CDR2 are SGDLS and YYNGEE. This CDR3 has 16 amino acids. V was clipped by 0 bases and J by 8 bases, with 20 bases between them. This clone has more than one count but fewer than ten. The antigen is not known. Investigators reverse transcribed all isolated RNA, so they sequenced expressed TCRB transcripts. About 3.5 million reads per sample on average were obtained from naive, central memory and regulatory T cell samples. Here immunoSEQ multiplex PCR was the method, and the copy in TCRdb shows in-frame clones only, minus some. Of about 170,000 clones listed, roughly 8% are singletons.

Specimen: central memory CD4+ T cells from blood. The sequence was obtained from a man younger than 30 with type 1 diabetes. The genes are TRBV9 and TRBJ1-2, with a possible D match to TRBD1 (6 bases). The CDR3: CASSVDVRAQGKGYTF. CDR3 DNA: TGTGCCAGCAGCGTAGATGTGCGGGCACAGGGCAAAGGCTACACCTTC.